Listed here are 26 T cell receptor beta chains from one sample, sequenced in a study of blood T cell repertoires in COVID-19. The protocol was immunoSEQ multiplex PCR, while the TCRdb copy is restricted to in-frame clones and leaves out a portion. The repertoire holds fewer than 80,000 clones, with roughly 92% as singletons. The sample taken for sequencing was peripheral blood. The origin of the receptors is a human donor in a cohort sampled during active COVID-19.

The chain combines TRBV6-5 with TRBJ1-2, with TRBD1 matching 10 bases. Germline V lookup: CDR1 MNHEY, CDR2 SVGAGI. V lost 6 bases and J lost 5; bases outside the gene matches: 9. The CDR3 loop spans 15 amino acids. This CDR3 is CASSHRQGAGYGYTF. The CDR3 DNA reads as TGTGCCAGCAGCCATCGACAGGGGGCAGGTTATGGCTACACCTTC.

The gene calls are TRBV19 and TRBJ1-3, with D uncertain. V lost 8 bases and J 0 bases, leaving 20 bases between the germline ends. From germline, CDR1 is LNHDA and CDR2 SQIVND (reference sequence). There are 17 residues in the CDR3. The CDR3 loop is CASAPRRGGGSGNTIYF. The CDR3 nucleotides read TGTGCCAGTGCACCTCGGCGGGGAGGCGGCTCTGGAAACACCATATATTTT. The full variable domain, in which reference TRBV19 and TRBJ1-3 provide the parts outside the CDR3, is DGGITQSPKYLFRKEGQNVTLSCEQNLNHDAMYWYRQDPGQGLRLIYYSQIVNDFQKGDIAEGYSVSREKKESFPLTVTSAQKNPTAFYLCASAPRRGGGSGNTIYFGEGSWLTVV.

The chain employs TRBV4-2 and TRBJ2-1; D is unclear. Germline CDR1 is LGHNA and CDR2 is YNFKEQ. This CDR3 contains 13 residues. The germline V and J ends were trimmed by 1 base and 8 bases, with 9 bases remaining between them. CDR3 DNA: TGTGCCAGCAGCCAAGCCCTAGTTGATGAGCAGTTCTTC. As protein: CASSQALVDEQFF.

CDR3 loop: CASSSSGLSYNEQFF. The CDR3 DNA follows: TGTGCCAGCTCTTCCTCAGGGCTTAGCTACAATGAGCAGTTCTTC. The chain links TRBV18 to TRBJ2-1; maybe TRBD1 (5 bases). Trimming removed 6 bases at V and 3 bases at J, with 15 bases between. The CDR3 loop spans 15 amino acids. Germline lookup yields CDR1 KGHSH and CDR2 LQKENI.

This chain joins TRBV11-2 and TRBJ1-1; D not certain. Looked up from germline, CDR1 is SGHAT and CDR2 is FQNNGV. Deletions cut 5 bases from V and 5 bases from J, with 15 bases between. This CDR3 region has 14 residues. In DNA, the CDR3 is TGTGCCAGCAGCCAGCTCCGAGGTGGGACTGAAGCTTTCTTT. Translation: CASSQLRGGTEAFF.

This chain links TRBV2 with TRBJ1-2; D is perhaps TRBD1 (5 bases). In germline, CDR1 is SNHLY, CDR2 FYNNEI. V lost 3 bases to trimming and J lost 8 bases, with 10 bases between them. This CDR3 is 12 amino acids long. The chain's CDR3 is CASSELREGYTF. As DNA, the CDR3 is TGTGCCAGCAGTGAGCTCAGGGAAGGCTACACCTTC.

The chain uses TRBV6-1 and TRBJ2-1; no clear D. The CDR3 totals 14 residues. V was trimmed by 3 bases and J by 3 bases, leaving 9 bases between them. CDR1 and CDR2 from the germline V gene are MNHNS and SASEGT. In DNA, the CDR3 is TGTGCCAGCAGTGAGCTGGCGGACTACAATGAGCAGTTCTTC. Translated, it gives CASSELADYNEQFF.

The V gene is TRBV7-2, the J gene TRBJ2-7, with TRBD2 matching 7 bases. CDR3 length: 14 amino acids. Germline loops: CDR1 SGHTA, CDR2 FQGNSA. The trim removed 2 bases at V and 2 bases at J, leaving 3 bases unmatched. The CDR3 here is CASSLLSGPYEQYF. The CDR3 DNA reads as TGTGCCAGCAGCTTACTTAGCGGGCCCTACGAGCAGTACTTC.

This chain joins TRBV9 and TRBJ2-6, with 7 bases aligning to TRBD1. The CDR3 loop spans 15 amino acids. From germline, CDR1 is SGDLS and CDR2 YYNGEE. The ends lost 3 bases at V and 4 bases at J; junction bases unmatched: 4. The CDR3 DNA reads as TGTGCCAGCAGCGACAGGGGTTCCGGGGCCAACGTCCTGACTTTC. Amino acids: CASSDRGSGANVLTF.

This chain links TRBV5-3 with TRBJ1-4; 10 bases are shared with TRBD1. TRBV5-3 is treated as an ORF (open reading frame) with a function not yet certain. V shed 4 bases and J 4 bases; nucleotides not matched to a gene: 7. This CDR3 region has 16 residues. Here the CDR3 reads CARSAGTGAGNEKLFF. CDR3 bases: TGTGCCAGAAGCGCCGGGACAGGGGCGGGTAATGAAAAACTGTTTTTT.

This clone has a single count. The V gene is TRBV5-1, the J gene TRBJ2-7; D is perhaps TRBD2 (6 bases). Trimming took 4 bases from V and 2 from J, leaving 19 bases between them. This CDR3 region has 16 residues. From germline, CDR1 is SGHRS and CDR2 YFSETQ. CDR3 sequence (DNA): TGCGCCAGCAGCGACGACCCGGGACTTCCTACCTACGAGCAGTACTTC. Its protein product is CASSDDPGLPTYEQYF. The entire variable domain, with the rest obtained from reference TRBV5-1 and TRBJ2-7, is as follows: KAGVTQTPRYLIKTRGQQVTLSCSPISGHRSVSWYQQTPGQGLQFLFEYFSETQRNKGNFPGRFSGRQFSNSRSEMNVSTLELGDSALYLCASSDDPGLPTYEQYFGPGTRLTVT.

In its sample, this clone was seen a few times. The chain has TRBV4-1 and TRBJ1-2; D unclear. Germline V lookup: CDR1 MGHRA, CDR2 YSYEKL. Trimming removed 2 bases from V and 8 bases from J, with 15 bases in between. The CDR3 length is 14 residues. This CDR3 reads CASSQPVSPRGYTF. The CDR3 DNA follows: TGCGCCAGCAGCCAACCCGTCTCGCCCAGGGGCTACACCTTC.

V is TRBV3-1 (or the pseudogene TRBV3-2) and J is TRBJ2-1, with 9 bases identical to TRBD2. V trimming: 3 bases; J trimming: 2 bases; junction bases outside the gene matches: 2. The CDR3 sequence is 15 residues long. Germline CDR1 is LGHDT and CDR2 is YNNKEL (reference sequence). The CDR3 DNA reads TGTGCCAGCAGCCAGGCGGGGGGGGCCTACAATGAGCAGTTCTTC. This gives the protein CASSQAGGAYNEQFF.

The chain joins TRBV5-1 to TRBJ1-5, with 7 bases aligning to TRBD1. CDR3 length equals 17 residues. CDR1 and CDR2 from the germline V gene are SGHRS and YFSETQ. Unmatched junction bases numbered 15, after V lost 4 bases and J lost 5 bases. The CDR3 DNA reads TGCGCCAGCAGCCCCGATCCGTCGGACAGGACCCATCAGCCCCAGCATTTT. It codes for CASSPDPSDRTHQPQHF.

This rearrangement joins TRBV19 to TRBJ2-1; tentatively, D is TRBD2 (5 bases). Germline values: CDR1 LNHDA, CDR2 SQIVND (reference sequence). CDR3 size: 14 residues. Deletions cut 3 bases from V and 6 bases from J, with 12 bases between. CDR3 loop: CASSITGSSNEQFF. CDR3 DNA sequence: TGTGCCAGTAGTATTACGGGATCTAGCAATGAGCAGTTCTTC.

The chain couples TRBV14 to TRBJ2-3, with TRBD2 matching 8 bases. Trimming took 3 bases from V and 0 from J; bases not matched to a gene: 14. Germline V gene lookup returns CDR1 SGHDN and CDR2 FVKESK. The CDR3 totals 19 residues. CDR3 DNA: TGTGCCAGCAGCCACTGGACCATAGCGGGGAGAACTAGCACAGATACGCAGTATTTT. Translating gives CASSHWTIAGRTSTDTQYF.

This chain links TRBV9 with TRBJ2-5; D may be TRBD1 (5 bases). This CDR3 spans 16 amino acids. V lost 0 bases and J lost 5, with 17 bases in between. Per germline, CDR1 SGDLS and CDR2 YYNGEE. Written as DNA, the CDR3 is TGTGCCAGCAGCGTAGACAGTTGGGGCAAGGGGGAGACCCAGTACTTC. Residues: CASSVDSWGKGETQYF.

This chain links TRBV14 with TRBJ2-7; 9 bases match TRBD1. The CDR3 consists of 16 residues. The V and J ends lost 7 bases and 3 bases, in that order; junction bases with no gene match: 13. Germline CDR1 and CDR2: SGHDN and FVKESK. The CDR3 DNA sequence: TGTGCCAGCAACGACAGTTGGACAGGGGCCCGCTACGAGCAGTACTTC. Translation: CASNDSWTGARYEQYF.

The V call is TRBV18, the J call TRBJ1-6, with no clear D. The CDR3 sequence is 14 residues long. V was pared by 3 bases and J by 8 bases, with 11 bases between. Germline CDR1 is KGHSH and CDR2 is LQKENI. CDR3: CASSPAPRDSPLHF. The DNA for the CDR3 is TGTGCCAGCTCACCGGCTCCGAGGGATTCACCCCTCCACTTT.

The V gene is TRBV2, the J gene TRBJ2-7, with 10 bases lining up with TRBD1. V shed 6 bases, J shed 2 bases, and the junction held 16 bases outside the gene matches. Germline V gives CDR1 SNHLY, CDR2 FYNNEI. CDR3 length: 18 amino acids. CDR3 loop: CASSRTGGHIREAYEQYF. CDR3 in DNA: TGTGCCAGCAGCCGGACAGGGGGGCATATCCGGGAGGCCTACGAGCAGTACTTC.

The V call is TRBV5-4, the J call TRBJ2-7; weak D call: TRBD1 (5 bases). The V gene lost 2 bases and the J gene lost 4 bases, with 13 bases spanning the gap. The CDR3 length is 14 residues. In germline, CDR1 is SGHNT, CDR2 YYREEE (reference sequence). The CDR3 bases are TGTGCCAGCAGCTTCGGTCAGGGTGGTTACGAGCAGTACTTC. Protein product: CASSFGQGGYEQYF.

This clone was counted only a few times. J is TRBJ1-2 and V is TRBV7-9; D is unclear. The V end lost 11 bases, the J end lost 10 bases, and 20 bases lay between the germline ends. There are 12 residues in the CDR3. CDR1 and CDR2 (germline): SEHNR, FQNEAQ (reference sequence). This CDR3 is CAGPGANGDYTF. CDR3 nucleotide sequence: TGTGCCGGCCCCGGTGCGAATGGAGACTACACCTTC.

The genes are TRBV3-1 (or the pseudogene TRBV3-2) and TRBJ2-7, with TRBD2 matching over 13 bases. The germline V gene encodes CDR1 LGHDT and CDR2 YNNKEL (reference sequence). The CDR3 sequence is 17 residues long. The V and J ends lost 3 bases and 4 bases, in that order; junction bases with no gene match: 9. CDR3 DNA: TGTGCCAGCAGCCACCCCCAGGGACTAGCGGGGTCTTACGAGCAGTACTTC. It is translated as CASSHPQGLAGSYEQYF.

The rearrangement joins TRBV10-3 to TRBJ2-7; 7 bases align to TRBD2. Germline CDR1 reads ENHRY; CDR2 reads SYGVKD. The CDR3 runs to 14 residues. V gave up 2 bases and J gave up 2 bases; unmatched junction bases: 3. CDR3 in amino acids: CAISERGGAYEQYF. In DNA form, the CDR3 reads TGTGCCATCAGTGAGCGTGGGGGGGCCTACGAGCAGTACTTC.

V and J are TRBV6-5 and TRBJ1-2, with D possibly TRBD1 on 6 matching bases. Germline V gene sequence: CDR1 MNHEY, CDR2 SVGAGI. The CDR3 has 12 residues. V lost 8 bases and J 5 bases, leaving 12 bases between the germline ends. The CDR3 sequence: CASGDISYGYTF. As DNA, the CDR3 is TGTGCCAGCGGGGACATATCGTATGGCTACACCTTC.

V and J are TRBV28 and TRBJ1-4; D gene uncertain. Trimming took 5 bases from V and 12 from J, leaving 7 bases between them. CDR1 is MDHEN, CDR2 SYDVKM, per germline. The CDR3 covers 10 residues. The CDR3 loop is CASSGRELFF. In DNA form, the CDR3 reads TGTGCCAGCAGTGGCCGGGAACTGTTTTTT.